The 32 T cell receptor beta chains presented below share a single source sample, sequenced in a study of T-cell memory formation after mild COVID-19. TCRdb passed the 5' RACE reads through MiXCR, listing each CDR3 protein once. The data show under 600,000 distinct CDR3 sequences, roughly 21% seen once. The sample was PBMCs or a T cell subset sorted from them (not recorded which). Receptors were obtained from an adult woman who had mild COVID-19 (a few samples of this study predate the infection). Cell type and time point are not known.

The chain couples TRBV7-8 to TRBJ1-2; 8 bases are shared with TRBD1. Germline trimming cut 2 bases from V and 3 bases from J; bases unmatched to any gene: 5. Germline V lookup: CDR1 SGHVS, CDR2 FQNEAQ. The CDR3 sequence is 15 residues long. CDR3 loop: CASSLKRTGYYGYTF. The DNA for the CDR3 is TGTGCCAGCAGCTTAAAAAGGACAGGGTACTATGGCTACACCTTC.

This clonotype was counted many times. CDR3 nucleotide sequence: TGTGCCAGCAGCCCATCTCACTTCTACGAGCAGTACTTC. Translation: CASSPSHFYEQYF. The rearrangement uses TRBV7-9 and TRBJ2-7; D not certain. Germline values: CDR1 SEHNR, CDR2 FQNEAQ (reference sequence). V gave up 5 bases and J gave up 3 bases, with 11 bases separating them. The CDR3 runs to 13 residues.

V is TRBV20-1 and J is TRBJ1-2, with D possibly matching TRBD1 (5 bases). CDR3 size: 15 residues. V lost 0 bases, J lost 4 bases, and 15 bases lay in between. Germline-derived CDR1 and CDR2 are DFQATT and SNEGSKA (reference sequence). CDR3: CSARDFAGRPYGYTF. The CDR3 DNA sequence: TGCAGTGCTAGAGATTTTGCGGGACGGCCCTATGGCTACACCTTC.

This clonotype occurred a few times. The chain joins TRBV12-3 or TRBV12-4 to TRBJ2-2, with TRBD2 matching over 13 bases. The CDR3 length is 16 residues. Germline trimming cut 5 bases from V and 4 bases from J; bases unmatched to any gene: 4. Written as DNA, the CDR3 is TGTGCCAGCAGTACGGGACTAGCGGGGTTCACCGGGGAGCTGTTTTTT. Encoded protein: CASSTGLAGFTGELFF.

The J gene is TRBJ2-1, the V gene TRBV5-1; 7 positions match TRBD2. The CDR3 runs 17 residues. The V and J ends lost 3 bases and 4 bases, in that order; junction bases with no gene match: 13. CDR1 is SGHRS, CDR2 YFSETQ, per germline. CDR3 amino acids: CASSSTSAGDPYNEQFF. The CDR3 nucleotides read TGCGCCAGCAGCTCGACGTCTGCGGGAGACCCATACAATGAGCAGTTCTTC.

There are a few counts of this clonotype. The CDR3: CASSLYGGRTNEKLFF. The CDR3 nucleotides read TGTGCCAGCAGCTTATACGGGGGGCGAACTAATGAAAAACTGTTTTTT. The chain combines TRBV7-8 with TRBJ1-4; TRBD1 is a possible D gene (6 bases). Trimming shortened V by 2 bases and J by 1 base, and 11 bases separated the two germline ends. Germline V CDR1 and CDR2: SGHVS, FQNEAQ. The CDR3 runs to 16 residues.

The chain employs TRBV29-1 and TRBJ1-1; D call uncertain. CDR1 and CDR2 (germline): SQVTM, ANQGSEA. The V gene lost 7 bases and the J gene lost 4 bases, with 16 bases spanning the gap. This CDR3 contains 13 residues. For the CDR3, the DNA is TGCAGCGGAATGGGCATTCCAGGCACTGAAGCTTTCTTT. It codes for CSGMGIPGTEAFF. Full variable domain (outside the CDR3, taken from reference TRBV29-1 and TRBJ1-1): SAVISQKPSRDICQRGTSLTIQCQVDSQVTMMFWYRQQPGQSLTLIATANQGSEATYESGFVIDKFPISRPNLTFSTLTVSNMSPEDSSIYLCSGMGIPGTEAFFGQGTRLTVV.

Only a few counts were recorded for this clonotype. The rearrangement joins TRBV27 to TRBJ2-3, with 7 bases aligning to TRBD2. Germline V gives CDR1 MNHEY, CDR2 SMNVEV (reference sequence). This CDR3 is 15 amino acids long. V gave up 1 base and J gave up 3 bases; unmatched junction bases: 4. The CDR3: CASSLFAGATDTQYF. DNA of the CDR3: TGTGCCAGCAGTTTATTTGCGGGAGCGACAGATACGCAGTATTTT.

This clonotype has a handful of counts. This chain uses TRBV6-5 with TRBJ1-4; D is perhaps TRBD1 (5 bases). Germline V gene sequence: CDR1 MNHEY, CDR2 SVGAGI. The V gene lost 7 bases and the J gene lost 8 bases, with 14 bases spanning the gap. CDR3 size: 13 residues. The CDR3: CASKEGFGEKLFF. The CDR3, as DNA: TGTGCCAGCAAGGAGGGGTTCGGAGAAAAACTGTTTTTT.

This clonotype has just a few counts. DNA of the CDR3: TGTGCCAGCAGTTTGGGGGTAGTCCTCACCGGGGAGCTGTTTTTT. Encoded protein: CASSLGVVLTGELFF. This chain joins TRBV12-3 or TRBV12-4 and TRBJ2-2, with D possibly being TRBD1 or TRBD2 (5 bases each). The CDR3 spans 15 residues. V shed 3 bases and J shed 4 bases, with 12 bases lying between them.

This clonotype has just one count. V is TRBV18 and J is TRBJ1-5, with D perhaps TRBD1 (5 bases). The germline CDR1 and CDR2 sequences are KGHSH and LQKENI. V shed 5 bases and J shed 7 bases, with 15 bases lying between them. CDR3 length equals 14 residues. The CDR3 sequence: CASSARVDEQPQHF. The CDR3 bases are TGTGCCAGCTCAGCCAGGGTAGATGAACAGCCCCAGCATTTT.

The chain recombines TRBV11-2 with TRBJ1-3; unclear D gene. The germline CDR1 and CDR2 sequences are SGHAT and FQNNGV. The CDR3 totals 15 residues. V lost 0 bases and J 0 bases, leaving 6 bases between the germline ends. The CDR3 region is CASSLDQVSGNTIYF. The CDR3 coding sequence is TGTGCCAGCAGCTTAGATCAGGTCTCTGGAAACACCATATATTTT.

The rearrangement links TRBV5-6 to TRBJ2-1; D is perhaps TRBD1 (7 bases). V lost 3 bases and J lost 7, with 20 bases in between. This CDR3 contains 16 residues. Looked up from germline, CDR1 is SGHDT and CDR2 is YYEEEE. CDR3 in DNA: TGTGCCAGCAGCTATAGCCGGGGGCACAGGGGTAATGAGCAGTTCTTC. It yields the protein CASSYSRGHRGNEQFF.

The chain employs TRBV7-2 and TRBJ1-2, with D maybe TRBD1 (5 bases). Germline V gene sequence: CDR1 SGHTA, CDR2 FQGNSA. Trimming left V 3 bases short and J 5 bases short, with 16 bases between. There are 15 residues in the CDR3. The CDR3 DNA sequence: TGTGCCAGCAGCTTCCCCGGGGGGTCGACTTATGGCTACACCTTC. Translated, it gives CASSFPGGSTYGYTF.

V usage is TRBV18 and J usage is TRBJ1-6; the D gene is possibly TRBD1 (5 bases). CDR3 length equals 14 residues. Germline CDR1 KGHSH, CDR2 LQKENI. V was trimmed by 2 bases and J by 5 bases, leaving 7 bases between them. CDR3 region: CASSPGRDNSPLHF. The CDR3 nucleotides are TGTGCCAGCTCACCAGGCAGGGATAATTCACCCCTCCACTTT.

J is TRBJ1-5 and V is TRBV30, with 7 positions matching TRBD1. CDR3 length equals 15 residues. Germline V CDR1 and CDR2: GTSNPN, SVGIG (reference sequence). The ends lost 0 bases at V and 6 bases at J; junction bases unmatched: 8. Written as DNA, the CDR3 is TGTGCCTGGAGTGTGTTTGGGACAGTAGGTCAGCCCCAGCATTTT. The encoded protein is CAWSVFGTVGQPQHF.

V gene TRBV10-3 combines with J gene TRBJ2-1; possible D gene TRBD2, 6 bases. This CDR3 has 13 amino acids. V was pared by 3 bases and J by 8 bases, with 11 bases between. Germline CDR1 is ENHRY and CDR2 is SYGVKD. Written as DNA, the CDR3 is TGTGCCATCAGTGATTTTTCGGGAGATGAGCAGTTCTTC. It translates to CAISDFSGDEQFF.

The chain has TRBV12-3 or TRBV12-4 and TRBJ1-1; possible D gene TRBD1, 5 bases. Trimming removed 5 bases at V and 1 base at J, with 14 bases between. This CDR3 contains 15 residues. The CDR3 region is CASSPRGGWNTEAFF. For the CDR3, the DNA is TGTGCCAGCAGTCCGCGGGGCGGGTGGAACACTGAAGCTTTCTTT.

The chain couples TRBV24-1 to TRBJ2-2; the D is unclear. The CDR3 has 14 amino acids. Trimming stripped 10 bases from V and 5 bases from J, with 16 bases between. Per the germline V gene, CDR1 is KGHDR and CDR2 is SFDVKD. CDR3 region: CATEKGARTGELFF. CDR3 in DNA: TGTGCCACGGAAAAGGGCGCGCGGACCGGGGAGCTGTTTTTT.

The rearrangement joins TRBV7-9 to TRBJ2-1; D gene uncertain. Germline CDR1 is SEHNR and CDR2 is FQNEAQ (reference sequence). Trimming stripped 4 bases from V and 9 bases from J, with 10 bases between. This CDR3 comprises 12 residues. CDR3 sequence (DNA): TGTGCCAGCAGCTCCCCCCTCGGTGAGCAGTTCTTC. Residues: CASSSPLGEQFF.

This CDR3 is CASNTPGQGGTDTQYF. DNA of the CDR3: TGTGCCAGCAACACCCCGGGACAGGGTGGCACAGATACGCAGTATTTT. The chain has TRBV12-3 or TRBV12-4 and TRBJ2-3; the match to TRBD1 covers 9 bases. This CDR3 is 16 amino acids long. Unmatched junction bases numbered 9, after V lost 7 bases and J lost 1 base.

The chain links TRBV29-1 to TRBJ2-1; 10 positions agree with TRBD2. V trimming: 6 bases; J trimming: 4 bases; junction bases outside the gene matches: 6. Germline CDR1 is SQVTM and CDR2 is ANQGSEA. The CDR3 spans 14 residues. CDR3 sequence reads: CSVDTSGVYNEQFF. The CDR3 nucleotides are TGCAGCGTGGATACTAGCGGGGTTTACAATGAGCAGTTCTTC.

This clonotype has a handful of counts. V usage is TRBV19 and J usage is TRBJ1-2; no clear D gene. CDR3 length equals 13 residues. Germline CDR1 and CDR2: LNHDA and SQIVND (reference sequence). V gave up 6 bases and J gave up 4 bases, with 12 bases separating them. DNA for the CDR3: TGTGCCAGTAGGCGGGAAAGGATCTATGGCTACACCTTC. It is translated as CASRRERIYGYTF.

This clonotype was counted ten times or more. The chain is built from TRBV7-9 and TRBJ2-1; 9 bases are a match to TRBD2. This CDR3 region has 14 residues. Germline loops: CDR1 SEHNR, CDR2 FQNEAQ (reference sequence). Trimming took 3 bases from V and 6 from J; bases not matched to a gene: 3. The CDR3 region is CASSLGLAGNEQFF. CDR3 nucleotides: TGTGCCAGCAGCTTGGGACTAGCCGGCAATGAGCAGTTCTTC. The full variable domain, in which reference TRBV7-9 and TRBJ2-1 provide the parts outside the CDR3, is DTGVSQNPRHKITKRGQNVTFRCDPISEHNRLYWYRQTLGQGPEFLTYFQNEAQLEKSRLLSDRFSAERPKGSFSTLEIQRTEQGDSAMYLCASSLGLAGNEQFFGPGTRLTVL.

This clonotype appeared a few times. This chain joins TRBV9 and TRBJ2-5; unclear D gene. V lost 0 bases, J lost 2 bases, and 11 bases lay in between. CDR3 length: 15 amino acids. The germline V gene has CDR1 SGDLS and CDR2 YYNGEE. CDR3 in DNA: TGTGCCAGCAGCGTAGGGCCCGACGAACAAGAGACCCAGTACTTC. Translated, it gives CASSVGPDEQETQYF.

This clonotype occurred a few times. The chain joins TRBV4-1 to TRBJ2-7, with D possibly being TRBD1 (6 bases). The V end lost 0 bases, the J end lost 2 bases, and 8 bases lay between the germline ends. The CDR3 totals 14 residues. Germline CDR1 and CDR2: MGHRA and YSYEKL. CDR3 protein: CASSQDNRAYEQYF. DNA for the CDR3: TGCGCCAGCAGCCAAGATAACAGGGCCTACGAGCAGTACTTC.

The chain joins TRBV4-2 to TRBJ2-2, with TRBD1 matching over 7 bases. The germline V gene has CDR1 LGHNA and CDR2 YNFKEQ. V shed 2 bases, J shed 4 bases, and the junction held 7 bases outside the gene matches. The CDR3 contains 16 residues. Written as DNA, the CDR3 is TGTGCCAGCAGCCAAAACAGGGGAAACCCCACCGGGGAGCTGTTTTTT. Translating it yields CASSQNRGNPTGELFF.

This clonotype has more than one count but fewer than ten. This chain links TRBV19 with TRBJ2-1; 8 bases align to TRBD2. The CDR3 has 16 residues. CDR1 is LNHDA, CDR2 SQIVND, per germline (reference sequence). The V segment lost 1 base and the J segment 4 bases; nucleotides outside the gene matches: 6. CDR3 protein: CASSIGSAGAYNEQFF. The CDR3 DNA is TGTGCCAGTAGTATAGGATCAGCGGGAGCTTACAATGAGCAGTTCTTC.

This clonotype was seen more than once but under ten times. This chain links TRBV29-1 with TRBJ2-3, with D uncertain. CDR1 and CDR2 from the germline V gene are SQVTM and ANQGSEA. Trimming stripped 3 bases from V and 6 bases from J, with 13 bases between. This CDR3 is 13 amino acids long. CDR3 sequence (DNA): TGCAGCGTTGAGGTGGGGAACTCGGATACGCAGTATTTT. Encoded protein: CSVEVGNSDTQYF.

This clonotype came up a few times. The chain has TRBV6-1 and TRBJ1-5; D perhaps matches TRBD1 (5 bases). Germline V gene data show CDR1 as MNHNS and CDR2 as SASEGT. V was cut by 2 bases and J by 6 bases, with 14 bases left in between. The CDR3 contains 15 residues. The DNA of the CDR3 is TGTGCCAGCAGTGAAATCAGGGTTCAAGGTCAGCCCCAGCATTTT. Translated, it gives CASSEIRVQGQPQHF.

Only a few counts were recorded for this clonotype. V is TRBV9 and J is TRBJ1-2; D possibly corresponds to TRBD1 (5 bases). V lost 2 bases and J 0 bases, leaving 14 bases between the germline ends. The CDR3 has 16 amino acids. Germline CDR1 reads SGDLS; CDR2 reads YYNGEE. In nucleotides, the CDR3 is TGTGCCAGCAGCGTTAGTCATGTGGGGGCTAACTATGGCTACACCTTC. It codes for CASSVSHVGANYGYTF.

The rearrangement joins TRBV30 to TRBJ2-1; a possible D gene is TRBD2 (6 bases). Trimming took off 3 bases at V and 4 bases at J, with 16 bases between the two ends. The CDR3 is 15 amino acids. CDR1 and CDR2 (germline): GTSNPN, SVGIG (reference sequence). Here the CDR3 reads CAWSEWAGKYNEQFF. The CDR3 DNA follows: TGTGCCTGGAGCGAGTGGGCGGGGAAATACAATGAGCAGTTCTTC. Together with reference TRBV30 and TRBJ2-1, the CDR3 gives the full variable domain: SQTIHQWPATLVQPVGSPLSLECTVEGTSNPNLYWYRQAAGRGLQLLFYSVGIGQISSEVPQNLSASRPQDRQFILSSKKLLLSDSGFYLCAWSEWAGKYNEQFFGPGTRLTVL.